The 3 T cell receptor beta chains reported below all come from one sample, sequenced in a study of T cells in Graves' hyperthyroidism and ophthalmopathy. Amplified TCR beta CDR3 regions came from RNA transcripts. TCR CDR3 regions were first amplified by RT-PCR with HTBI primers. Via MiXCR, TCRdb re-called the multiplex PCR reads, giving one row per CDR3 protein. The sample holds some 560,000 distinct CDR3 sequences, 15% to 18% seen once. The sequenced material came from blood. The source is a woman aged 25 to 39 with Graves' hyperthyroidism.

There are many counts of this clonotype. The rearrangement links TRBV19 to TRBJ1-1; TRBD1 might be the D (5 bases). Germline V gene data show CDR1 as LNHDA and CDR2 as SQIVND (reference sequence). The V and J ends lost 7 bases and 0 bases respectively, with 15 bases between them. This CDR3 region has 15 residues. The CDR3 loop is CASTPGQGLNTEAFF. CDR3 coding DNA: TGTGCCAGTACCCCTGGTCAGGGATTGAACACTGAAGCTTTCTTT.

This clonotype has a handful of counts. The chain is built from TRBV27 and TRBJ2-7, with 10 bases identical to TRBD1. The J segment lost 3 bases and the V segment lost 0 bases, leaving 2 bases of the junction unmatched. The CDR3 covers 15 residues. Germline CDR1 reads MNHEY; CDR2 reads SMNVEV (reference sequence). The chain's CDR3 is CASSLSGQGFYEQYF. CDR3 DNA sequence: TGTGCCAGCAGTTTATCGGGACAGGGGTTCTACGAGCAGTACTTC.

This clonotype has only a few counts. The V gene is TRBV5-6, the J gene TRBJ2-1; 13 positions agree with TRBD2. The CDR3 totals 14 residues. V lost 5 bases, J lost 15 bases, and 11 bases stayed unmatched. Germline V gene data show CDR1 as SGHDT and CDR2 as YYEEEE. CDR3 residues: CASSPGTSGTRGFF. The CDR3 nucleotides read TGTGCCAGCAGTCCAGGGACTAGCGGGACTCGGGGGTTCTTC.